This T cell receptor beta chain was observed in a study of low-dose radiotherapy and immunotherapy resistance in tumors. Study-level information: Intravenous cyclophosphamide 200 mg/m2 was given every two weeks, one day before radiation and immunotherapy.

TRAV and TRBV primers primed cDNA for both TCRalpha and TCRbeta. TCR amplification involved around 22 PCR cycles with a constant-region primer and V-primer adapter. TCRdb reprocessed the reads via MiXCR and lists one record per CDR3 protein. The sample holds some 6,000 distinct CDR3 sequences, roughly four fifths seen once. The CDR3 covers 16 residues. Germline CDR1 is KGHDR and CDR2 is SFDVKD. With 5 bases clipped from V and 9 bases from J, the junction kept 10 bases outside the gene matches. The sequence was collected from a human donor with advanced metastatic prostate, ovarian, gallbladder or colorectal cancer (not recorded which). This table probably holds off-target reads from a library built for another chain. The gene calls are TRBV24-1 and TRBJ2-1; 12 bases match TRBD1. The DNA of the CDR3 is TGTGCCACCAGTGGCCCCCCGGGACAGGGGGCGATTGAGCAGTTCTTC. Its protein is CATSGPPGQGAIEQFF.